This T cell receptor (beta chain) was sequenced in a study of regulatory T cells in long-lasting Graves disease. Study-wide results and limits: Persistent disease samples used TRBV28, TRBJ1-2 and TRBJ2-5 preferentially.

V was shortened by 4 bases and J by 0 bases, with 13 bases between the two germline ends. Germline CDR1 and CDR2: WSHSY and SAAADI. The CDR3 contains 15 residues. This clonotype showed up many times. What it binds is unknown. As for time point: newly diagnosed GD, antithyroid drugs for less than 3 months. PBMC-extracted RNA yielded the TCR library. Arm-PCR of CDR3 regions and iRepertoire HTBI primers were used to build TCR beta libraries. MiXCR, run by TCRdb on the multiplex PCR reads, gives a single entry per CDR3 protein. The table has 520,000 or so distinct CDR3 sequences, around 12% seen once. In addition, the sample was reused for a study of T cells in Graves' hyperthyroidism and ophthalmopathy.

This chain connects TRBV10-2 to TRBJ2-7, with D possibly being TRBD1 (6 bases). This specimen was peripheral blood mononuclear cells (PBMCs), taken at new diagnosis, from a patient treated with antithyroid drugs. The receptor was isolated from a woman in her 30s with Graves disease. The CDR3 sequence: CASSGGQLLSYEQYF. The CDR3 DNA reads TGCGCCAGCAGTGGAGGACAGCTCCTCTCCTACGAGCAGTACTTC.